This TCR beta chain was captured in a study of blood T cell repertoires in COVID-19. The overall study: Samples of COVID-19 (acute and convalescent) were obtained from the United States, Italy and Spain. T cells, B-cell-depleted T cells, or PBMCs provided the cDNA or gDNA that served as material.

In the source study's methods: Estimation of nucleated cell counts was performed using reference gene primer amplification. Sequencing was performed with immunoSEQ multiplex PCR; in TCRdb, only in-frame clones are kept and a portion is missing. V, J and clone size are those of that table, while D and trimming were read from the DNA. The sample has about 140,000 clones, roughly 79% seen once; the top ten hold around 1.8%. The specimen was peripheral blood. This receptor was identified in a woman between 55 and 75 years old with acute or convalescent COVID-19.

The CDR3 loop reads CASSVGSVNGAYEQYF. CDR3 nucleotide sequence: TGTGCCAGCAGCGTAGGTAGTGTGAATGGAGCCTACGAGCAGTACTTC. The V and J genes are TRBV9 and TRBJ2-7; D unclear. Deletions cut 0 bases from V and 2 bases from J, with 15 bases between. The CDR3 totals 16 residues. CDR1 SGDLS and CDR2 YYNGEE come from the germline V gene.